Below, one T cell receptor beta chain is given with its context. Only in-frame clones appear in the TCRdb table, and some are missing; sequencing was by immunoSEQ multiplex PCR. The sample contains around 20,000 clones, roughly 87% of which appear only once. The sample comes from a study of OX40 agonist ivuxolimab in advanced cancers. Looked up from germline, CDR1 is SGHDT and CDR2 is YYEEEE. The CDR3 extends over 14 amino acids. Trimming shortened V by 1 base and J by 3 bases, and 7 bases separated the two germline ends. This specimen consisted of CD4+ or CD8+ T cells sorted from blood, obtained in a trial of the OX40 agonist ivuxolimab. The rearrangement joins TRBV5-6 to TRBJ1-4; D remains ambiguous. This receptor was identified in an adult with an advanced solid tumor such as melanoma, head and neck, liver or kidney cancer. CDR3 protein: CASSLTSANEKLFF. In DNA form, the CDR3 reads TGTGCCAGCAGCTTGACGTCAGCTAATGAAAAACTGTTTTTT. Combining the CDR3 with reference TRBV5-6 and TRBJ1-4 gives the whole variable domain DAGVTQSPTHLIKTRGQQVTLRCSPKSGHDTVSWYQQALGQGPQFIFQYYEEEERQRGNFPDRFSGHQFPNYSSELNVNALLLGDSALYLCASSLTSANEKLFFGSGTQLSVL.